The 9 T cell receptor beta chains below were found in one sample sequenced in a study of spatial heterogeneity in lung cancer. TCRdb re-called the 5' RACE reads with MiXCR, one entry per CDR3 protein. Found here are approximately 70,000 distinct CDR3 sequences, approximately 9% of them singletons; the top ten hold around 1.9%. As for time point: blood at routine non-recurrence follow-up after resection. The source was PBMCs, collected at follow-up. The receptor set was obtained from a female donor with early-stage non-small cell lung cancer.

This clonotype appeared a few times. Here the CDR3 reads CATRGTGSTDTQYF. In nucleotides, the CDR3 is TGTGCCACCAGAGGGACAGGGAGCACAGATACGCAGTATTTT. V and J are TRBV24-1 and TRBJ2-3, with TRBD1 matching over 9 bases. Germline lookup yields CDR1 KGHDR and CDR2 SFDVKD. The CDR3 runs to 14 residues. V dropped 7 bases and J dropped 0; count of bases not matched to a gene: 1.

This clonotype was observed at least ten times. The CDR3 coding sequence is TGTGCCAGCAGGAAGGACAGCGGCTTGCGCACCGAGCAGTACTTC. Protein sequence: CASRKDSGLRTEQYF. V is TRBV25-1 and J is TRBJ2-7; D is perhaps TRBD1 (6 bases). Trimming stripped 6 bases from V and 6 bases from J, with 21 bases between. Germline loops: CDR1 MGHDK, CDR2 SYGVNS. The CDR3 runs 15 residues.

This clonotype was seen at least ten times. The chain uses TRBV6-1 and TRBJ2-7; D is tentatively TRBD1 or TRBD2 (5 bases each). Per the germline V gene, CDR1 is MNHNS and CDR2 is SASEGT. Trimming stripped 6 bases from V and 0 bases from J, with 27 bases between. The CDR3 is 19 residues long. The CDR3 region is CASRGSAGTHKKSSYEQYF. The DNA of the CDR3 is TGTGCCAGCAGAGGGTCCGCCGGGACCCATAAAAAAAGCTCCTACGAGCAGTACTTC.

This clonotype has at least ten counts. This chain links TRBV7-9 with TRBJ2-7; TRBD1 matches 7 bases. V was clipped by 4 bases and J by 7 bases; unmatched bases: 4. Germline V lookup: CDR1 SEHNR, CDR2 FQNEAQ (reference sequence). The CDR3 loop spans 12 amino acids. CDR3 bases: TGTGCCAGCAGCTCTGCAGGGGGTGAGCAGTACTTC. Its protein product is CASSSAGGEQYF.

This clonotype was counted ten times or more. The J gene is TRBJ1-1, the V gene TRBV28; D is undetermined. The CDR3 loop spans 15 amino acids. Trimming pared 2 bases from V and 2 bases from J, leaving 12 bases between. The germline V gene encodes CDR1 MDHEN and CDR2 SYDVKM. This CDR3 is CASSLIGTPNTEAFF. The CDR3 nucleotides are TGTGCCAGCAGTTTAATTGGCACCCCCAACACTGAAGCTTTCTTT.

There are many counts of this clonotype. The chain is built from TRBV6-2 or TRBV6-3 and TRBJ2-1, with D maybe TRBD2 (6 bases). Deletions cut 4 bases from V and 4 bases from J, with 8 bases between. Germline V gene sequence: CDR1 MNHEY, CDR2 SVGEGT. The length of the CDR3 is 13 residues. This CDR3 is CASSSGTYNEQFF. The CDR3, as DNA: TGTGCCAGCAGTTCCGGGACTTACAATGAGCAGTTCTTC.

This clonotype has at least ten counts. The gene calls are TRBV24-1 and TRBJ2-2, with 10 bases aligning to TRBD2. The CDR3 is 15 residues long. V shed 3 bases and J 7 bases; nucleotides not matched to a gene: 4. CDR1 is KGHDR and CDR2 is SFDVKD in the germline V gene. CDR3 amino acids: CATSDRRTSGGELFF. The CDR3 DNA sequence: TGTGCCACCAGTGATAGAAGGACTAGCGGCGGGGAGCTGTTTTTT.

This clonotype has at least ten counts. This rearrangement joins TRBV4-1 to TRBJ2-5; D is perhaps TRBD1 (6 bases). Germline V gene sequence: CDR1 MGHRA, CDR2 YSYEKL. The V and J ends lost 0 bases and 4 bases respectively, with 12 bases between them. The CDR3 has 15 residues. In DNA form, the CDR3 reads TGCGCCAGCAGCCAAGATCACAGGGAAAGAGAGACCCAGTACTTC. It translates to CASSQDHRERETQYF.

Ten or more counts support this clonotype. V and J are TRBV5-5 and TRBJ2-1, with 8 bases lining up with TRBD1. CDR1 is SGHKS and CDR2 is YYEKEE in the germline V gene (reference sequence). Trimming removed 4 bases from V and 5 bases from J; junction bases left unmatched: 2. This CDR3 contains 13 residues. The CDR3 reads CASSMTGDNEQFF. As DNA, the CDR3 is TGTGCCAGCAGCATGACAGGGGACAATGAGCAGTTCTTC.